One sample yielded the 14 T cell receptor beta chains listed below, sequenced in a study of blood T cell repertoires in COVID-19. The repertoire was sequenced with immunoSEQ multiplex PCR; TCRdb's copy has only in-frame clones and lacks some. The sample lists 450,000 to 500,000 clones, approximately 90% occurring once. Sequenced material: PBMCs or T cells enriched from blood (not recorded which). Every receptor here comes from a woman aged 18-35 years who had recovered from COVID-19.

Here the CDR3 reads CASRATGTGRYNEQFF. CDR3 bases: TGCGCCAGCAGAGCTACCGGGACAGGACGATACAATGAGCAGTTCTTC. The chain combines TRBV5-1 with TRBJ2-1, with 8 nucleotides matching TRBD1. The J segment lost 4 bases and the V segment lost 5 bases, leaving 11 bases of the junction unmatched. Germline-derived CDR1 and CDR2 are SGHRS and YFSETQ. CDR3 length: 16 residues.

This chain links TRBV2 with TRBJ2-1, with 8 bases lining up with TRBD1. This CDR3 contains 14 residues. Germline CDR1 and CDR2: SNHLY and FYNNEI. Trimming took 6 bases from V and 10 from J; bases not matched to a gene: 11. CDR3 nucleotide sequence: TGTGCCAGCAGGGAGGGGACAGGTTTTGGGGAGCAGTTCTTC. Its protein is CASREGTGFGEQFF.

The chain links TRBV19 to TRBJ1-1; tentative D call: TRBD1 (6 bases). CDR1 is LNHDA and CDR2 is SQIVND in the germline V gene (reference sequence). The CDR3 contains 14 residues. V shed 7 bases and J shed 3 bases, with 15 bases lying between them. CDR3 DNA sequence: TGTGCCAGTACCCTGGACAGAAAGTACACTGAAGCTTTCTTT. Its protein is CASTLDRKYTEAFF.

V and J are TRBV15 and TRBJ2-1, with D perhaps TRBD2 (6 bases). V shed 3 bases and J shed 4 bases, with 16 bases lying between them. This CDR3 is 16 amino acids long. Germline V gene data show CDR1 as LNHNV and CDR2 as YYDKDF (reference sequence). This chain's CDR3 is CATSSPGLFLYNEQFF. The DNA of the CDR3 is TGTGCCACCAGCAGCCCGGGACTCTTTCTGTACAATGAGCAGTTCTTC.

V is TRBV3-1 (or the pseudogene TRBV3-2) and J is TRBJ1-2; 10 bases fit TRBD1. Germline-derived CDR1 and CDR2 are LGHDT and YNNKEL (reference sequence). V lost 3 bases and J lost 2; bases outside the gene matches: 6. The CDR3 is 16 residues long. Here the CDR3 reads CASSHLGTGENYGYTF. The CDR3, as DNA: TGTGCCAGCAGCCACCTCGGGACAGGGGAGAACTATGGCTACACCTTC.

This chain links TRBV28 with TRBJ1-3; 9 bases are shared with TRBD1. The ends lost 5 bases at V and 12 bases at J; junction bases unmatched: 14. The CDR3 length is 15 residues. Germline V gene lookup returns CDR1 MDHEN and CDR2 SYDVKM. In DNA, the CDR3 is TGTGCCAGCAGTCTCTTTGGGGACAGGGACGGCGGCATATATTTT. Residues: CASSLFGDRDGGIYF. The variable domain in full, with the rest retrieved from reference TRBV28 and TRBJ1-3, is DVKVTQSSRYLVKRTGEKVFLECVQDMDHENMFWYRQDPGLGLRLIYFSYDVKMKEKGDIPEGYSVSREKKERFSLILESASTNQTSMYLCASSLFGDRDGGIYFGEGSWLTVV.

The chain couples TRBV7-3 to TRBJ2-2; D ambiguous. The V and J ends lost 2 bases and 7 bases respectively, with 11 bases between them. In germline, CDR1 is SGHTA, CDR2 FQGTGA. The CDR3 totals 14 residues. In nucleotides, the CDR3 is TGTGCCAGCAGCTTAGATAGAAATGGCGGGGAGCTGTTTTTT. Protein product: CASSLDRNGGELFF. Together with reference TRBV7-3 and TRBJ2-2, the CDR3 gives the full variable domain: GAGVSQTPSNKVTEKGKYVELRCDPISGHTALYWYRQSLGQGPEFLIYFQGTGAADDSGLPNDRFFAVRPEGSVSTLKIQRTERGDSAVYLCASSLDRNGGELFFGEGSRLTVL.

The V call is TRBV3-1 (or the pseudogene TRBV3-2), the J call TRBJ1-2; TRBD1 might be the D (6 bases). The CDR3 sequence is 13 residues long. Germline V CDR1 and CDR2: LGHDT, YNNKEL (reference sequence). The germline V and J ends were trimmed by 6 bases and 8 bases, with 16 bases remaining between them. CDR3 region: CASRPTGLGGYTF. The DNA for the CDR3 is TGTGCCAGCAGGCCAACAGGGCTCGGGGGCTACACCTTC.

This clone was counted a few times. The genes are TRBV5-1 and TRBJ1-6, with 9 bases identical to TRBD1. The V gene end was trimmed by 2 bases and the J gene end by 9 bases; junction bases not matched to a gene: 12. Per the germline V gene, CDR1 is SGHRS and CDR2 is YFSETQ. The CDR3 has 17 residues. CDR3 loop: CASSLKEVTGGFSPLHF. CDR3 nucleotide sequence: TGCGCCAGCAGCTTAAAGGAGGTGACAGGGGGTTTTTCACCCCTCCACTTT.

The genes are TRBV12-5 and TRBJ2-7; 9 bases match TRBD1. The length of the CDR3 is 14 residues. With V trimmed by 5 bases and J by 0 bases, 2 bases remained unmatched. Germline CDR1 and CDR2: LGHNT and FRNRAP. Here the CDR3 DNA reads TGTGCTAGTGGTGACAGGGGGAGCTCCTACGAGCAGTACTTC. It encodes CASGDRGSSYEQYF.

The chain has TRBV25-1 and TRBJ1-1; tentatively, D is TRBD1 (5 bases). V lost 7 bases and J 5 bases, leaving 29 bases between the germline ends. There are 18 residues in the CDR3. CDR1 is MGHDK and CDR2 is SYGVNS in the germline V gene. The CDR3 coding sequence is TGTGCCAGCACCCCCCTGCTTAGGGCAGGGTCTCAAGGAACTGAAGCTTTCTTT. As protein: CASTPLLRAGSQGTEAFF.

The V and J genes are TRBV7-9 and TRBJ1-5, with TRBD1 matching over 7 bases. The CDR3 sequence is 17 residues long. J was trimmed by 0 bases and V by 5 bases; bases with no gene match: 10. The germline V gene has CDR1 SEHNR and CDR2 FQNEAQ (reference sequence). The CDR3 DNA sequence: TGTGCCAGCAGCCCTTGGACAGGTAAAAATAGCAATCAGCCCCAGCATTTT. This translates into CASSPWTGKNSNQPQHF.

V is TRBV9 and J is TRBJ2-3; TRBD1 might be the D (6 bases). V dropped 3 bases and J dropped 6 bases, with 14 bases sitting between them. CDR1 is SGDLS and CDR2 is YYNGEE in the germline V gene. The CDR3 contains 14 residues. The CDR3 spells CASSDRDNKDTQYF. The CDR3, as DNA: TGTGCCAGCAGCGACCGGGACAACAAGGATACGCAGTATTTT.

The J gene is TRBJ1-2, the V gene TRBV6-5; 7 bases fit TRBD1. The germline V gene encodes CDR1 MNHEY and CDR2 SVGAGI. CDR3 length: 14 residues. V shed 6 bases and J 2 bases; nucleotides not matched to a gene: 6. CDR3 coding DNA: TGTGCCAGCAGCCGGACAGGTGACAACTATGGCTACACCTTC. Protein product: CASSRTGDNYGYTF.